This TCR beta chain was profiled in a study of T cells expressing NK-cell markers. Across the whole study: Sorted CD3+CD56+NKG2C+, CD3+CD56+NKG2C- and CD3+CD56-NKG2C+ T-cell subsets were beta-chain profiled. With respect to HCMV, most of the eight sequenced donors were seropositive, and one was seronegative.

Germline V gene data show CDR1 as KGHSH and CDR2 as LQKENI. The CDR3 is made up of 15 amino acids. TCRdb reworked the 5' RACE reads into one entry per CDR3 protein, no DNA. In all, the sample yields some 500,000 distinct CDR3 sequences. The sequencing sample was made of blood T cells: a sorted CD56 or NKG2C T cell subset, CD4+ or CD8+ T cells, or bulk PBMC T cells (not recorded which). This chain joins TRBV18 and TRBJ2-5; the TCRdb call, TRBD1, lacks DNA for checking. The receptor was isolated from a woman aged 50 to 60 in good health. The CDR3 reads CASSPIQDRLETQYF.